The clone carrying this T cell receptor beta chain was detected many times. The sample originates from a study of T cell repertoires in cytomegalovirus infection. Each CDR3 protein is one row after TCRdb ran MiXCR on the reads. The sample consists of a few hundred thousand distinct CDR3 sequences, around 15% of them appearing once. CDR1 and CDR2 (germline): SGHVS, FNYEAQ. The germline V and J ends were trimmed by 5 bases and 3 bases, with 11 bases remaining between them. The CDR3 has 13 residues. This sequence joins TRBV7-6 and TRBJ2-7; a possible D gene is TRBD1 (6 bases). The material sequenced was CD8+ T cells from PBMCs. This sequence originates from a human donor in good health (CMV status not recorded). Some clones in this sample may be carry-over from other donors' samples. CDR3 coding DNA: TGTGCCAGCAGCGCTGGGGGCGTCTACGAGCAGTACTTC. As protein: CASSAGGVYEQYF.